This T cell receptor beta chain is from a study of shared clonotypes between healthy human individuals. Study-level information: Every donor yielded three CD4 naive, three CD4 memory, two CD8 naive and one CD8 memory plate. Overall study findings and caveats: Represented diversity, genetic and exposure-history alike, was limited by few donors. Non-shared clonotypes had lower generation probabilities than clonotypes shared by all four sorted-subset donors.

Comment on this clone: Its antigen is not identified.

The CDR3 runs to 15 residues. The germline V gene has CDR1 MDHEN and CDR2 SYDVKM. With 0 bases clipped from V and 4 bases from J, the junction kept 5 bases outside the gene matches. Assay: immunoSEQ multiplex PCR; the TCRdb copy retains only in-frame clones and omits some. The sample lists roughly 2.2 million clones, over 85% seen once, with about 0.41% in the top ten. Adult Caucasians living in Nashville, Tennessee made up all of the donors. The V call is TRBV28, the J call TRBJ1-2, with 7 bases matching TRBD1. The clonotype originates from a man aged 18 to 29 in good health. Some clones in this sample may be carry-over from other donors' samples. Sequenced sample: naive CD4+ T cells from PBMCs. Noted subset: CD45RA+ positively selected. CDR3 coding DNA: TGTGCCAGCAGTTTATGGGACAGGTTCCCCTATGGCTACACCTTC. Translated: CASSLWDRFPYGYTF.